Listed below are T cell receptor beta chains from one sample, sequenced in a study of shared T cell receptors in the human thymus. Sequenced by immunoSEQ multiplex PCR; TCRdb stores in-frame clones only, minus some. Seen here are 450,000 to 650,000 clones, 78% observed once, and the top ten hold approximately 0.013%. The sample was also linked to a second study, of human thymus T cells.

Sample: thymocytes. The receptors come from a boy less than two years old with a congenital heart defect. Both conserved end residues are part of each CDR3. The D gene is left open where the match is weak. The size entry is marked missing in some rows and otherwise reads once, few, many or a size class.

TRBD2	TRBV11-1	NA	TRBJ2-7	CASSPTGTSFYEQYF	TGTGCCAGCAGCCCCACCGGGACTAGTTTCTACGAGCAGTACTTC
NA	TRBV2	NA	TRBJ2-3	CASRSIAASTDTQYF	TGTGCCAGCAGATCTATAGCAGCAAGCACAGATACGCAGTATTTT
TRBD1	TRBV7-6	NA	TRBJ2-7	CASSPRDSNYEQYF	TGTGCCAGCAGCCCCCGGGACAGCAACTACGAGCAGTACTTC
TRBD1	TRBV30	NA	TRBJ1-2	CACILLGTVYGYTF	TGTGCCTGTATACTACTCGGGACAGTCTATGGCTACACCTTC
NA	TRBV27	NA	TRBJ2-3	CASSYFANSSGTSTDTQYF	TGTGCCAGCAGCTACTTCGCAAACTCTTCGGGAACTAGCACAGATACGCAGTATTTT
NA	TRBV6-1	NA	TRBJ2-7	CASNNMTEHEQYF	TGTGCCAGCAATAATATGACAGAGCACGAGCAGTACTTC
TRBD2	TRBV30	NA	TRBJ2-7	CAWSPGLAHEQYF	TGTGCCTGGAGCCCGGGACTAGCCCACGAGCAGTACTTC
TRBD2	TRBV27	NA	TRBJ2-3	CASSPRTSGPTDTQYF	TGTGCCAGCAGTCCTCGGACTAGCGGACCCACAGATACGCAGTATTTT
TRBD2	TRBV30	NA	TRBJ2-1	CAWSSPGTSAPYNEQFF	TGTGCCTGGAGTTCACCGGGGACTAGCGCTCCCTACAATGAGCAGTTCTTC
NA	TRBV6-1	NA	TRBJ2-1	CASSEGTNEQFF	TGTGCCAGCAGTGAAGGTACAAATGAGCAGTTCTTC
NA	TRBV5-4	NA	TRBJ2-2	CASSLGLGRGLPNTGELFF	TGTGCCAGCAGCTTGGGCCTAGGCCGGGGACTCCCTAACACCGGGGAGCTGTTTTTT
NA	TRBV9	once	TRBJ1-2	CASSGGPGHRDYGYTF	TGTGCCAGCAGCGGCGGACCGGGACATCGGGACTATGGCTACACCTTC
TRBD2	TRBV4-1	NA	TRBJ2-5	CASSQEEEREGGKTQYF	TGCGCCAGCAGCCAAGAAGAGGAGCGGGAGGGTGGAAAGACCCAGTACTTC
TRBD1	TRBV11-3	NA	TRBJ2-7	CASSLDLEDRVNEQYF	TGTGCCAGCAGCTTAGATTTAGAGGACAGGGTCAACGAGCAGTACTTC
NA	TRBV30	NA	TRBJ2-3	CAWSADTQYF	TGTGCCTGGAGTGCGGATACGCAGTATTTT
NA	TRBV14	NA	TRBJ1-1	CASSQNASGEGTEAFF	TGTGCCAGCAGCCAAAACGCCTCAGGGGAGGGCACTGAAGCTTTCTTT
NA	TRBV25-1	NA	TRBJ2-7	CASSQNPTGGLYEQYF	TGTGCCAGCAGTCAAAATCCGACGGGGGGCCTCTACGAGCAGTACTTC